This T cell receptor (beta chain) was found in a study of T cell repertoires in cytomegalovirus infection. Across the study: Based on public TCR beta signatures, there were indications of CMV infection and of a matching HLA type. Findings of the study overall: The cumulative frequency of public TCR beta families identified carriers of CMV plus the relevant HLA. HLA-C-restricted CMV-specific TCR beta clonotypes prevailed in the ex vivo response.

The CDR3 sequence is 16 residues long. CDR1 and CDR2 from the germline V gene are WSHSY and SAAADI. J gave up 3 bases and V 0 bases, and 3 bases lay outside the gene matches. As for this clonotype: Its antigen remains unidentified.

TCRdb fed the reads into MiXCR, producing one record per CDR3 protein. The sample comprises just under 550,000 distinct CDR3 sequences, about 26% of which are singletons, and under 15% rests with the top ten. V and J are TRBV10-2 and TRBJ2-3; TRBD2 agrees at 10 bases. The receptor comes from a human donor in good health (CMV status not recorded). Some clones in this sample may be carry-over from other donors' samples. Sequencing input: PBMCs. The DNA for the CDR3 is TGCGCCAGCAGTGAGTCACCAGCGGGAGGGACAGATACGCAGTATTTT. This encodes CASSESPAGGTDTQYF.